Each of the 30 T cell receptor beta chains below was sequenced from the same sample in a study of blood T cell repertoires in COVID-19. The method was immunoSEQ multiplex PCR; TCRdb's version includes in-frame clones alone and lacks a portion of them. The sample carries about 180,000 clones, roughly 80% recorded once. Sequencing was done on a sample of peripheral blood. The receptors shown here come from a woman in her 70s with COVID-19, enrolled during active disease.

This clone was observed a handful of times. This chain links TRBV5-4 with TRBJ1-1, with a weak D call TRBD1 (5 bases). This CDR3 contains 13 residues. Trimming pared 6 bases from V and 4 bases from J, leaving 13 bases between. Germline values: CDR1 SGHNT, CDR2 YYREEE (reference sequence). CDR3 coding DNA: TGTGCCAGCACCCCGGAGGGGAGCACTGAAGCTTTCTTT. It yields the protein CASTPEGSTEAFF.

This chain connects TRBV6-2 or TRBV6-3 to TRBJ2-3; possibly TRBD2 for D (6 bases). The germline gives CDR1 MNHEY, CDR2 SVGEGT. V shed 0 bases and J shed 2 bases, with 12 bases lying between them. The CDR3 has 16 amino acids. The CDR3 loop reads CASSYSREENTDTQYF. CDR3 bases: TGTGCCAGCAGTTACTCAAGGGAGGAGAACACAGATACGCAGTATTTT.

The chain recombines TRBV7-2 with TRBJ2-4; 9 positions match TRBD1. CDR3 length: 15 amino acids. The V segment lost 1 base and the J segment 7 bases; nucleotides outside the gene matches: 5. Germline CDR1 reads SGHTA; CDR2 reads FQGNSA. DNA for the CDR3: TGTGCCAGCAGCTTAGGAACAGGGGGCAGGAACATTCAGTACTTC. It codes for CASSLGTGGRNIQYF.

The rearrangement uses TRBV30 and TRBJ2-3; unclear D gene. CDR1 and CDR2 (germline): GTSNPN, SVGIG (reference sequence). Trimming removed 2 bases at V and 0 bases at J, with 9 bases between. The CDR3 extends over 14 amino acids. The CDR3 loop is CAWSYYTSTDTQYF. The CDR3 DNA sequence: TGTGCCTGGAGTTACTACACTAGCACAGATACGCAGTATTTT.

As regards this clone: Germline and junction disagree at one end, which may indicate a read error. This chain links TRBV30 with TRBJ1-2; 10 bases align to TRBD1. The germline V gene encodes CDR1 GTSNPN and CDR2 SVGIG (reference sequence). The length of the CDR3 is 14 residues. CDR3 bases: TGTGCCTGGAGTGCGAAGGGGACAGGGGATGGGTTTTTCTTC. Residues: CAWSAKGTGDGFFF. Together with reference TRBV30 and TRBJ1-2, the CDR3 gives the full variable domain: SQTIHQWPATLVQPVGSPLSLECTVEGTSNPNLYWYRQAAGRGLQLLFYSVGIGQISSEVPQNLSASRPQDRQFILSSKKLLLSDSGFYLCAWSAKGTGDGFFFGSGTRLTVV.

The V and J genes are TRBV5-1 and TRBJ1-6, with D possibly matching TRBD1 (6 bases). The CDR3 extends over 13 amino acids. Germline V gene sequence: CDR1 SGHRS, CDR2 YFSETQ. V shed 3 bases and J shed 10 bases, with 11 bases lying between them. The CDR3 DNA sequence: TGCGCCAGCAGCTCGGACAGCATATCACCCCTCCACTTT. Translating it yields CASSSDSISPLHF.

The chain joins TRBV28 to TRBJ1-4; possibly TRBD1 for D (5 bases). CDR3 length: 14 residues. V gave up 8 bases and J gave up 7 bases, with 17 bases separating them. Germline V CDR1 and CDR2: MDHEN, SYDVKM. CDR3 DNA: TGTGCCAGCGGGGCCATTGCGGGGGGTGAAAAACTGTTTTTT. It yields the protein CASGAIAGGEKLFF.

The chain recombines TRBV7-2 with TRBJ2-4, with 8 bases aligning to TRBD1. This CDR3 has 17 amino acids. Germline CDR1 is SGHTA and CDR2 is FQGNSA. V shed 2 bases, J shed 6 bases, and the junction held 12 bases outside the gene matches. This chain's CDR3 is CASSLTGQGLGVNIQYF. In nucleotides, the CDR3 is TGTGCCAGCAGCTTAACCGGACAGGGCTTGGGGGTAAACATTCAGTACTTC. The full variable domain, its missing parts supplied by reference TRBV7-2 and TRBJ2-4, is GAGVSQSPSNKVTEKGKDVELRCDPISGHTALYWYRQSLGQGLEFLIYFQGNSAPDKSGLPSDRFSAERTGGSVSTLTIQRTQQEDSAVYLCASSLTGQGLGVNIQYFGAGTRLSVL.

V usage is TRBV6-5 and J usage is TRBJ1-1; D may be TRBD1 (5 bases). CDR1 MNHEY and CDR2 SVGAGI come from the germline V gene. This CDR3 has 14 amino acids. Trimming cost V 5 bases and J 2 bases, with 12 bases left between them. The chain's CDR3 is CASSQRGGNTEAFF. DNA of the CDR3: TGTGCCAGCAGTCAAAGGGGAGGAAACACTGAAGCTTTCTTT.

This chain uses TRBV2 with TRBJ1-5, with D perhaps matching TRBD1 (6 bases). The V and J ends lost 6 bases and 0 bases respectively, with 15 bases between them. The CDR3 runs 16 residues. Germline CDR1 reads SNHLY; CDR2 reads FYNNEI. CDR3 residues: CASRGAVGYSNQPQHF. CDR3 nucleotides: TGTGCCAGCAGGGGGGCGGTCGGGTATAGCAATCAGCCCCAGCATTTT.

The chain recombines TRBV2 with TRBJ1-1, with D uncertain. The CDR3 has 13 amino acids. Trimming shortened V by 2 bases and J by 1 base, and 5 bases separated the two germline ends. The germline V gene has CDR1 SNHLY and CDR2 FYNNEI. As DNA, the CDR3 is TGTGCCAGCAGTGAAAACAGGAACACTGAAGCTTTCTTT. Its protein product is CASSENRNTEAFF. Full variable domain (outside the CDR3, taken from reference TRBV2 and TRBJ1-1): EPEVTQTPSHQVTQMGQEVILRCVPISNHLYFYWYRQILGQKVEFLVSFYNNEISEKSEIFDDQFSVERPDGSNFTLKIRSTKLEDSAMYFCASSENRNTEAFFGQGTRLTVV.

Worth noting for this clone: An end of the junction does not agree with germline; a read error may underlie this. V usage is TRBV6-4 and J usage is TRBJ2-3; 7 bases are a match to TRBD2. Looked up from germline, CDR1 is MRHNA and CDR2 is SNTAGT. This CDR3 comprises 20 residues. This CDR3 is CASSDSVGLAEGPSRDTQYF. CDR3 sequence (DNA): TGTGCCAGCAGTGACTCGGTTGGCCTAGCGGAGGGGCCGAGCAGAGATACGCAGTATTTT.

The genes are TRBV4-3 and TRBJ2-7; TRBD2 aligns across 13 bases. CDR3 length: 17 amino acids. In germline, CDR1 is LGHNA, CDR2 YSLEER. V shed 7 bases and J 2 bases; nucleotides not matched to a gene: 11. The CDR3: CASNLGRLAGGPYEQYF. For the CDR3, the DNA is TGCGCCAGCAACTTGGGAAGACTAGCGGGAGGACCCTACGAGCAGTACTTC.

The chain carries TRBV19 and TRBJ1-2; D is perhaps TRBD1 (5 bases). This CDR3 region has 14 residues. V shed 5 bases and J shed 2 bases, with 12 bases lying between them. Germline V gene lookup returns CDR1 LNHDA and CDR2 SQIVND (reference sequence). The CDR3 region has the DNA TGTGCCAGTAGTTTCCCCGACAGAAACTATGGCTACACCTTC. Translating it yields CASSFPDRNYGYTF.

V gene TRBV6-2 or TRBV6-3 combines with J gene TRBJ2-7; D perhaps matches TRBD2 (5 bases). There are 15 residues in the CDR3. V was shortened by 3 bases and J by 0 bases, with 12 bases between the two germline ends. Germline lookup yields CDR1 MNHEY and CDR2 SVGEGT. The CDR3 DNA reads TGTGCCAGCAGTTATTCGGCGGGCAACTCCTACGAGCAGTACTTC. It is translated as CASSYSAGNSYEQYF.

The chain employs TRBV29-1 and TRBJ2-3; D might be TRBD1 (5 bases). The CDR3 runs 16 residues. V lost 7 bases and J 2 bases, leaving 22 bases between the germline ends. Per germline, CDR1 SQVTM and CDR2 ANQGSEA. CDR3: CSAPRGTYTNTDTQYF. Written as DNA, the CDR3 is TGCAGCGCCCCAAGGGGAACTTATACGAACACAGATACGCAGTATTTT.

The V call is TRBV30, the J call TRBJ1-1; 8 positions match TRBD1. The V gene end was trimmed by 5 bases and the J gene end by 4 bases; junction bases not matched to a gene: 6. This CDR3 spans 13 amino acids. From germline, CDR1 is GTSNPN and CDR2 SVGIG (reference sequence). The CDR3 DNA follows: TGTGCCTGGGCGGGACAGGATGGCACTGAAGCTTTCTTT. Amino acids: CAWAGQDGTEAFF.

The rearrangement uses TRBV29-1 and TRBJ1-2; 9 nucleotides align to TRBD1. Germline CDR1 SQVTM, CDR2 ANQGSEA. The CDR3 length is 14 residues. V was pared by 4 bases and J by 4 bases, with 7 bases of the junction left unmatched. The CDR3 loop reads CSVGPLTGGYGYTF. The CDR3 bases are TGCAGCGTTGGCCCCCTGACAGGGGGCTATGGCTACACCTTC.

The CDR3 loop is CASSFGLAGAKRGMDTQYF. The CDR3 nucleotides are TGTGCCAGCAGCTTTGGCCTAGCGGGAGCGAAAAGAGGCATGGATACGCAGTATTTT. The gene calls are TRBV7-8 and TRBJ2-3, with 10 bases that match TRBD2. The CDR3 sequence is 19 residues long. Germline V CDR1 and CDR2: SGHVS, FQNEAQ. The V segment lost 3 bases and the J segment 6 bases; nucleotides outside the gene matches: 18.

The DNA of the CDR3 is TGTGCCAGCAGCGGTCTCTATGCGGGAAACACCATATATTTT. It specifies CASSGLYAGNTIYF. V is TRBV9 and J is TRBJ1-3; no firm D call. V lost 3 bases to trimming and J lost 4 bases, with 11 bases between them. The CDR3 consists of 14 residues. CDR1 and CDR2 (germline): SGDLS, YYNGEE.

J is TRBJ2-3 and V is TRBV7-7, with 9 bases matching TRBD1. This CDR3 is built from 16 residues. From germline, CDR1 is SSHAT and CDR2 FNYEAQ (reference sequence). V lost 2 bases to trimming and J lost 3 bases; unmatched junction nucleotides: 6. The CDR3 nucleotides read TGTGCCAGCAGCTTATTTAAGGGACAGGGAACAGATACGCAGTATTTT. This sequence encodes CASSLFKGQGTDTQYF.

The chain employs TRBV7-9 and TRBJ2-1; the D gene is possibly TRBD2 (6 bases). Germline loops: CDR1 SEHNR, CDR2 FQNEAQ (reference sequence). V was clipped by 7 bases and J by 1 base, with 14 bases between them. The CDR3 totals 15 residues. DNA of the CDR3: TGTGCCAGCAACGGGGGAACAATATCCTACAATGAGCAGTTCTTC. Its protein is CASNGGTISYNEQFF.

This chain joins TRBV5-4 and TRBJ2-3; 7 bases are shared with TRBD1. Germline V gene sequence: CDR1 SGHNT, CDR2 YYREEE (reference sequence). This CDR3 is 18 amino acids long. J gave up 0 bases and V 3 bases, and 13 bases lay outside the gene matches. CDR3 bases: TGTGCCAGCAGCTCTCGGGACAGCCCAGGAACCAGCACAGATACGCAGTATTTT. Translated: CASSSRDSPGTSTDTQYF. The full variable domain, with the rest looked up from reference TRBV5-4 and TRBJ2-3, is ETGVTQSPTHLIKTRGQQVTLRCSSQSGHNTVSWYQQALGQGPQFIFQYYREEENGRGNFPPRFSGLQFPNYSSELNVNALELDDSALYLCASSSRDSPGTSTDTQYFGPGTRLTVL.

The count of this clone is one. The gene calls are TRBV24-1 and TRBJ1-5, with a tentative D call TRBD1 (6 bases). The CDR3 length is 14 residues. Germline V gene data show CDR1 as KGHDR and CDR2 as SFDVKD. V lost 2 bases, J lost 7 bases, and 11 bases lay in between. Here the CDR3 reads CATSDSGERQPQHF. The CDR3 bases are TGTGCCACCAGTGATTCAGGGGAGAGGCAGCCCCAGCATTTT.

The CDR3 DNA reads TGTGCCAGCAGCTTACCCGGGACAGGGGGCGTCGAGCAGTACTTC. Translated: CASSLPGTGGVEQYF. The chain uses TRBV7-2 and TRBJ2-7; 12 bases are a match to TRBD1. There are 15 residues in the CDR3. The germline CDR1 and CDR2 sequences are SGHTA and FQGNSA. V was pared by 2 bases and J by 6 bases, with 5 bases of the junction left unmatched.

With regard to this clone: Other DNA sequences of this sample code for an identical CDR3. V and J are TRBV7-2 and TRBJ2-5; D unclear. The CDR3 runs 13 residues. V lost 5 bases and J lost 2, with 9 bases in between. From germline, CDR1 is SGHTA and CDR2 FQGNSA. The CDR3 region is CASSRQNQETQYF. CDR3 bases: TGTGCCAGCAGCCGACAAAATCAAGAGACCCAGTACTTC.

This chain links TRBV19 with TRBJ2-2, with 9 positions matching TRBD2. The CDR3 has 18 residues. Losses at the gene ends were 6 bases for V and 1 base for J; bases not matched to a gene: 12. Looked up from germline, CDR1 is LNHDA and CDR2 is SQIVND (reference sequence). The CDR3 sequence: CASRVGGRAARNTGELFF. Here the CDR3 DNA reads TGTGCCAGTAGGGTCGGCGGGAGGGCCGCACGGAACACCGGGGAGCTGTTTTTT.

The chain links TRBV19 to TRBJ2-7, with D tentatively TRBD1 (6 bases). The CDR3 length is 15 residues. V lost 3 bases, J lost 3 bases, and 15 bases lay in between. Germline lookup yields CDR1 LNHDA and CDR2 SQIVND (reference sequence). The CDR3 nucleotides are TGTGCCAGTAGTATTAGAGGGGGAACCTTCTACGAGCAGTACTTC. Translation: CASSIRGGTFYEQYF.

This chain connects TRBV4-1 to TRBJ2-7; 14 nucleotides match TRBD2. Unmatched junction bases numbered 10, after V lost 1 base and J lost 2 bases. Per germline, CDR1 MGHRA and CDR2 YSYEKL. The CDR3 spans 19 residues. The CDR3 sequence is CASSQALFGLAGGTYEQYF. In DNA form, the CDR3 reads TGCGCCAGCAGCCAAGCCCTCTTTGGACTAGCGGGAGGCACCTACGAGCAGTACTTC.

The chain has TRBV15 and TRBJ1-5; D remains unclear. V dropped 3 bases and J dropped 9 bases, with 21 bases sitting between them. The CDR3 contains 16 residues. Germline CDR1 LNHNV, CDR2 YYDKDF (reference sequence). CDR3 sequence (DNA): TGTGCCACCAGCAGGGCGGAGGGCGTAGCCTTACGGCCCCAGCATTTT. This translates into CATSRAEGVALRPQHF.